This record looks at one T cell receptor (beta chain) sequence and its context. The antigen is undetermined. The unexposed donors gave CD4+ T cells in about 2011-2018, prior to COVID-19. CD4+ T cells were isolated from the cells after around 9 days of culture. This sample is part of a study of CD4 T cells in relation to SARS-CoV-2 and coronaviruses. Clones were sequenced by immunoSEQ multiplex PCR, and TCRdb holds only the in-frame ones, with some missing. The sample consists of 20,000 to 25,000 clones, around 80% of them appearing once. The sample taken for sequencing was CD4+ T cells from PBMCs, cultured in vitro. This clonotype was obtained from a human donor in good health.

The CDR3 DNA reads TGTGCCAGCAGCCCCCGGTCCCCACTAGCGGGACCCCGGGATGAGCAGTTCTTC. Translation: CASSPRSPLAGPRDEQFF. V is TRBV7-3 and J is TRBJ2-1; 10 bases align to TRBD2. Trimming cost V 5 bases and J 8 bases; bases outside gene matches: 18. CDR1 and CDR2 from the germline V gene are SGHTA and FQGTGA. The CDR3 loop spans 18 amino acids.